This T cell receptor beta chain is drawn from a study of T cell responses to AZD1222 COVID-19 vaccine. The CDR3 consists of 13 residues. V gave up 5 bases and J gave up 7 bases, with 11 bases separating them. Sequencing used immunoSEQ multiplex PCR; TCRdb keeps in-frame clones, though not all of them. Of over 100,000 clones listed, about nine tenths are singletons. The V and J genes are TRBV12-3 or TRBV12-4 and TRBJ2-2; D is unclear. This clonotype was obtained from an adult in good health. The specimen was peripheral blood, collected on day 0 of AZD1222 vaccination. CDR3 amino acids: CASSKDHIGELFF. CDR3 DNA sequence: TGTGCCAGCAGTAAAGACCATATCGGGGAGCTGTTTTTT.